Presented here are 31 T cell receptor beta chains from one specimen sequenced in a study of blood T cell repertoires in COVID-19. The assay was immunoSEQ multiplex PCR, and TCRdb's table has in-frame clones only and misses some. The repertoire has 150,000 to 160,000 clones, around 79% of them found once; the top ten carry roughly 1.7%. Sequencing was carried out using peripheral blood. These receptors all stem from a man older than 75 with acute or convalescent COVID-19.

The gene calls are TRBV29-1 and TRBJ2-3; D may be TRBD2 (7 bases). V lost 3 bases and J 9 bases, leaving 16 bases between the germline ends. The CDR3 has 13 residues. The V gene's germline CDR1 is SQVTM and CDR2 ANQGSEA. The CDR3 protein is CSVEWGGAGTQYF. CDR3 in DNA: TGCAGCGTTGAGTGGGGGGGGGCAGGAACGCAGTATTTT.

V and J are TRBV7-9 and TRBJ2-2, with 7 bases matching TRBD1. Per germline, CDR1 SEHNR and CDR2 FQNEAQ (reference sequence). The CDR3 totals 15 residues. Germline trimming cut 5 bases from V and 2 bases from J; bases unmatched to any gene: 5. CDR3 region: CASSPRDRNTGELFF. CDR3 coding DNA: TGTGCCAGCAGCCCCCGGGACAGAAACACCGGGGAGCTGTTTTTT.

This CDR3 reads CSVRDRGYEQYF. For the CDR3, the DNA is TGCAGCGTTCGGGACAGGGGTTACGAGCAGTACTTC. This rearrangement joins TRBV29-1 to TRBJ2-7; 10 bases agree with TRBD1. Germline CDR1 reads SQVTM; CDR2 reads ANQGSEA. The CDR3 runs to 12 residues. Trimming removed 5 bases from V and 4 bases from J; junction bases left unmatched: 2.

The chain couples TRBV25-1 to TRBJ2-3, with TRBD2 as a possible D gene (5 bases). Germline CDR1 and CDR2: MGHDK and SYGVNS. V was trimmed by 7 bases and J by 2 bases, leaving 13 bases between them. The length of the CDR3 is 14 residues. CDR3 amino acids: CASTPPDFTDTQYF. The CDR3 nucleotides read TGTGCCAGCACTCCGCCGGACTTCACAGATACGCAGTATTTT.

The V gene is TRBV23-1, the J gene TRBJ1-2, with D maybe TRBD1 (5 bases). TRBV23-1 is recorded as an ORF, its role being uncertain. Deletions cut 8 bases from V and 8 bases from J, with 21 bases between. This CDR3 spans 14 amino acids. CDR3: CASRPGDPTEGYTF. The CDR3 DNA reads TGCGCCAGCCGACCGGGGGATCCCACGGAGGGCTACACCTTC.

This clone was counted a single time. The rearrangement joins TRBV24-1 to TRBJ2-5, with D perhaps matching TRBD1 (6 bases). The CDR3 is made up of 15 amino acids. From germline, CDR1 is KGHDR and CDR2 SFDVKD. The V end was cut by 3 bases, the J end by 4 bases, with 14 bases between. The DNA of the CDR3 is TGTGCCACCAGTGATACCAAGGGACAAGCAGAGACCCAGTACTTC. Protein sequence: CATSDTKGQAETQYF.

The V and J genes are TRBV28 and TRBJ2-3; 10 bases line up with TRBD2. Germline assignment: CDR1 MDHEN and CDR2 SYDVKM. V was clipped by 7 bases and J by 4 bases; unmatched bases: 5. The CDR3 covers 14 residues. CDR3: CASKERGGADTQYF. The CDR3 DNA is TGTGCCAGCAAGGAGCGGGGGGGCGCAGATACGCAGTATTTT.

V usage is TRBV7-2 and J usage is TRBJ1-2; D gene uncertain. Trimming left V 1 base short and J 2 bases short, with 5 bases between. The length of the CDR3 is 13 residues. Per germline, CDR1 SGHTA and CDR2 FQGNSA. CDR3 DNA: TGTGCCAGCAGCTTAGGAGGAAACTATGGCTACACCTTC. Translating it yields CASSLGGNYGYTF.

This clone was found a few times. The same CDR3 also results from other DNA sequences found in this sample. This CDR3 reads CASTRTGGYGYTF. The CDR3 region has the DNA TGTGCCAGCACACGGACAGGGGGTTATGGCTACACCTTC. The V gene is TRBV28, the J gene TRBJ1-2, with TRBD1 identical over 10 bases. Germline V lookup: CDR1 MDHEN, CDR2 SYDVKM. The CDR3 runs to 13 residues. V was clipped by 7 bases and J by 5 bases; unmatched bases: 4.

The rearrangement links TRBV7-8 to TRBJ2-7; TRBD2 might be the D (6 bases). Germline V gene sequence: CDR1 SGHVS, CDR2 FQNEAQ. The V gene lost 0 bases and the J gene lost 0 bases, with 9 bases spanning the gap. This CDR3 has 15 amino acids. The CDR3 DNA follows: TGTGCCAGCAGCTTAGCGGCCGGGAGCTCCTACGAGCAGTACTTC. This codes for CASSLAAGSSYEQYF. Using reference TRBV7-8 and TRBJ2-7 for the parts outside the CDR3, the full variable domain is GAGVSQSPRYKVAKRGQDVALRCDPISGHVSLFWYQQALGQGPEFLTYFQNEAQLDKSGLPSDRFFAERPEGSVSTLKIQRTQQEDSAVYLCASSLAAGSSYEQYFGPGTRLTVT.

This clone was recorded only once. The chain couples TRBV11-1 to TRBJ1-1, with 9 bases fitting TRBD1. V gave up 5 bases and J gave up 1 base; unmatched junction bases: 8. Germline V gene sequence: CDR1 SGHAT, CDR2 FQDESV (reference sequence). The CDR3 covers 16 residues. CDR3 loop: CASSLGQGRGNTEAFF. The DNA of the CDR3 is TGTGCCAGCAGCCTTGGACAGGGGAGAGGGAACACTGAAGCTTTCTTT.

V is TRBV7-9 and J is TRBJ2-1; D possibly corresponds to TRBD2 (5 bases). Germline values: CDR1 SEHNR, CDR2 FQNEAQ (reference sequence). Trimming shortened V by 2 bases and J by 5 bases, and 19 bases separated the two germline ends. The CDR3 consists of 17 residues. The CDR3 reads CASSLRSLLAADNEQFF. In DNA form, the CDR3 reads TGTGCCAGCAGCTTAAGGTCCCTGCTAGCCGCGGACAATGAGCAGTTCTTC.

This clone was observed a few times. The rearrangement uses TRBV7-2 and TRBJ2-1; TRBD1 is a possible D gene (6 bases). Trimming pared 5 bases from V and 5 bases from J, leaving 10 bases between. The CDR3 extends over 13 amino acids. CDR1 and CDR2 from the germline V gene are SGHTA and FQGNSA. CDR3 in DNA: TGTGCCAGCAGCCGGTCAGGGGACAATGAGCAGTTCTTC. Its protein is CASSRSGDNEQFF.

The V call is TRBV6-6, the J call TRBJ1-5; 8 nucleotides agree with TRBD1. The CDR3 is 15 amino acids. The V and J ends lost 5 bases and 1 base, in that order; junction bases with no gene match: 4. Germline values: CDR1 MNHNY, CDR2 SVGAGI (reference sequence). DNA of the CDR3: TGTGCCAGCAGTAACAGGGGGTTAAGCAATCAGCCCCAGCATTTT. Its translation is CASSNRGLSNQPQHF.

This chain connects TRBV7-8 to TRBJ2-7, with D hard to call. Germline V gene data show CDR1 as SGHVS and CDR2 as FQNEAQ. The CDR3 runs 13 residues. V lost 2 bases and J lost 3, with 8 bases in between. The CDR3 DNA is TGTGCCAGCAGCTTACGTTCCGGCTACGAGCAGTACGTC. This sequence encodes CASSLRSGYEQYV.

This clone was recorded only once. Other nucleotide sequences in the sample specify the same CDR3. This chain uses TRBV7-8 with TRBJ2-7, with 8 bases fitting TRBD2. Germline V gene data show CDR1 as SGHVS and CDR2 as FQNEAQ. The CDR3 length is 16 residues. Unmatched junction bases numbered 11, after V lost 1 base and J lost 6 bases. As DNA, the CDR3 is TGTGCCAGCAGCTTAGGACGGGGGCGGGCGGGGGGCGAGCAGTACGTC. Translating it yields CASSLGRGRAGGEQYV.

The chain combines TRBV2 with TRBJ2-5; 9 bases line up with TRBD1. J lost 1 base, V lost 6 bases, and 6 bases had no gene match. Germline V gene sequence: CDR1 SNHLY, CDR2 FYNNEI. CDR3 size: 15 residues. The CDR3 DNA is TGTGCCAGCAGAGGGGACAGGGTTGGCCAAGAGACCCAGTACTTC. It specifies CASRGDRVGQETQYF.

The rearrangement links TRBV9 to TRBJ2-5; 10 nucleotides agree with TRBD2. J lost 4 bases, V lost 0 bases, and 9 bases had no gene match. CDR1 SGDLS and CDR2 YYNGEE come from the germline V gene. CDR3 length: 17 amino acids. CDR3 sequence reads: CASSVGLLAGSGETQYF. CDR3 DNA sequence: TGTGCCAGCAGCGTAGGTTTACTAGCGGGGAGTGGAGAGACCCAGTACTTC.

J is TRBJ1-1 and V is TRBV3-1 (or the pseudogene TRBV3-2); 7 positions match TRBD1. This CDR3 contains 14 residues. Germline V lookup: CDR1 LGHDT, CDR2 YNNKEL (reference sequence). V trimming: 1 base; J trimming: 4 bases; junction bases outside the gene matches: 3. The CDR3 is CASSQGPGGTEAFF. The CDR3 bases are TGTGCCAGCAGCCAAGGTCCAGGGGGCACTGAAGCTTTCTTT.

V is TRBV25-1 and J is TRBJ2-3; 8 bases are shared with TRBD2. V lost 8 bases and J lost 4; bases outside the gene matches: 8. Germline V lookup: CDR1 MGHDK, CDR2 SYGVNS. CDR3 size: 14 residues. This CDR3 is CASSGRGAPDTQYF. The DNA of the CDR3 is TGTGCCAGCTCTGGGCGGGGGGCCCCAGATACGCAGTATTTT.

This clone occurred a few times. The J gene is TRBJ1-3, the V gene TRBV7-8; 9 positions match TRBD1. This CDR3 comprises 15 residues. The trim removed 3 bases at V and 6 bases at J, leaving 6 bases unmatched. Germline lookup yields CDR1 SGHVS and CDR2 FQNEAQ. CDR3: CASSLGGQGSNTIYF. The CDR3 coding sequence is TGTGCCAGCAGCTTGGGGGGACAGGGCTCAAACACCATATATTTT.

This clone occurred a few times. The chain carries TRBV7-2 and TRBJ2-1; 12 nucleotides align to TRBD1. This CDR3 is 16 amino acids long. Germline assignment: CDR1 SGHTA and CDR2 FQGNSA. Trimming cost V 5 bases and J 8 bases; bases outside gene matches: 10. This CDR3 is CASSGQRDRGLDEQFF. The DNA for the CDR3 is TGTGCCAGCAGCGGACAGAGGGACAGGGGGCTTGATGAGCAGTTCTTC.

This clone occurred once. CDR3 DNA sequence: TGTGCCAGCAGTTTTTTGGGACAGGGATCTACTGGCTACACCTTC. Translation: CASSFLGQGSTGYTF. The chain uses TRBV28 and TRBJ1-2, with 9 positions matching TRBD1. This CDR3 is built from 15 residues. The J segment lost 7 bases and the V segment lost 3 bases, leaving 9 bases of the junction unmatched. Germline V gene data show CDR1 as MDHEN and CDR2 as SYDVKM.

The V call is TRBV19, the J call TRBJ1-2; possible D gene TRBD1, 5 bases. Trimming took off 7 bases at V and 3 bases at J, with 12 bases between the two ends. Germline V gene data show CDR1 as LNHDA and CDR2 as SQIVND (reference sequence). The CDR3 length is 13 residues. CDR3 in amino acids: CASTKGWDYGYTF. DNA for the CDR3: TGTGCCAGTACAAAGGGGTGGGACTATGGCTACACCTTC.

The DNA for the CDR3 is TGTGCCAGCAGCACCGGGACAGACACCGGGGAGCTGTTTTTT. It is translated as CASSTGTDTGELFF. The chain joins TRBV5-5 to TRBJ2-2, with 7 nucleotides matching TRBD1. The CDR3 covers 14 residues. Germline V gives CDR1 SGHKS, CDR2 YYEKEE (reference sequence). V shed 4 bases, J shed 3 bases, and the junction held 3 bases outside the gene matches.

DNA of the CDR3: TGTGCCAGTAGTCCCCCACAGGCCTGGAATGAAAAACTGTTTTTT. It specifies CASSPPQAWNEKLFF. The chain joins TRBV19 to TRBJ1-4, with a tentative D call TRBD1 (5 bases). CDR1 and CDR2 from the germline V gene are LNHDA and SQIVND (reference sequence). V gave up 5 bases and J gave up 5 bases, with 15 bases separating them. The CDR3 is made up of 15 amino acids.

V is TRBV5-6 and J is TRBJ2-1; 10 positions match TRBD2. Unmatched junction bases numbered 10, after V lost 4 bases and J lost 9 bases. Per germline, CDR1 SGHDT and CDR2 YYEEEE. The length of the CDR3 is 15 residues. CDR3 protein: CASSPLGTSAPEQFF. CDR3 DNA: TGTGCCAGCAGCCCACTCGGGACTAGCGCCCCTGAGCAGTTCTTC.

The chain recombines TRBV28 with TRBJ1-4; a possible D gene is TRBD1 (6 bases). The CDR3 covers 16 residues. Germline assignment: CDR1 MDHEN and CDR2 SYDVKM. The V end was cut by 2 bases, the J end by 6 bases, with 16 bases between. The CDR3, as DNA: TGTGCCAGCAGTTTACCCAAGGGACATTGGGATGAAAAACTGTTTTTT. It yields the protein CASSLPKGHWDEKLFF. The entire variable domain, with the rest obtained from reference TRBV28 and TRBJ1-4, is as follows: DVKVTQSSRYLVKRTGEKVFLECVQDMDHENMFWYRQDPGLGLRLIYFSYDVKMKEKGDIPEGYSVSREKKERFSLILESASTNQTSMYLCASSLPKGHWDEKLFFGSGTQLSVL.

The V gene is TRBV3-1 (or the pseudogene TRBV3-2), the J gene TRBJ2-1, with D perhaps matching TRBD1 (6 bases). This CDR3 has 14 residues. The germline gives CDR1 LGHDT, CDR2 YNNKEL (reference sequence). The V and J ends lost 4 bases and 4 bases respectively, with 11 bases between them. This CDR3 is CASSPIGQYNEQFF. DNA for the CDR3: TGTGCCAGCAGCCCGATCGGACAGTACAATGAGCAGTTCTTC.

This sequence joins TRBV7-3 and TRBJ2-2, with D maybe TRBD1 (5 bases). Germline V gene sequence: CDR1 SGHTA, CDR2 FQGTGA. Trimming left V 5 bases short and J 6 bases short, with 13 bases between. This CDR3 has 14 amino acids. The CDR3 sequence is CASSLEWGPGELFF. The CDR3 nucleotides are TGTGCCAGCAGCCTAGAGTGGGGCCCCGGGGAGCTGTTTTTT.

This clone turned up a few times. The chain combines TRBV7-3 with TRBJ2-1; 7 nucleotides align to TRBD1. Germline V lookup: CDR1 SGHTA, CDR2 FQGTGA. The V segment lost 5 bases and the J segment 12 bases; nucleotides outside the gene matches: 13. The CDR3 has 14 amino acids. CDR3 sequence reads: CASSHGAKQGRQFF. CDR3 in DNA: TGTGCCAGCAGCCATGGGGCTAAACAGGGGCGGCAGTTCTTC.